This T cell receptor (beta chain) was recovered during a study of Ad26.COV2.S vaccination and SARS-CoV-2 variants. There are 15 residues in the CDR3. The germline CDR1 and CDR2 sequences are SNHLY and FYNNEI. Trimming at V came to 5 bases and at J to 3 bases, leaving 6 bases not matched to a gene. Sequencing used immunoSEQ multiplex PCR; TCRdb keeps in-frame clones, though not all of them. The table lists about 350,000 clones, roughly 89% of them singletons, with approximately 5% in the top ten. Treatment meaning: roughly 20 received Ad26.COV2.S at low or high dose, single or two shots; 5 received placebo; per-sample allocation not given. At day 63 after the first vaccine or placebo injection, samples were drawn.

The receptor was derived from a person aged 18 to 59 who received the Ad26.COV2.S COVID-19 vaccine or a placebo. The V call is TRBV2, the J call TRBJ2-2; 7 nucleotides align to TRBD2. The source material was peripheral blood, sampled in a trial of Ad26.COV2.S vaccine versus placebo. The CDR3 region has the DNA TGTGCCAGCAGTTTGACTAGCTCGTACACCGGGGAGCTGTTTTTT. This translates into CASSLTSSYTGELFF. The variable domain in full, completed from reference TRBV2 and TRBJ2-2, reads EPEVTQTPSHQVTQMGQEVILRCVPISNHLYFYWYRQILGQKVEFLVSFYNNEISEKSEIFDDQFSVERPDGSNFTLKIRSTKLEDSAMYFCASSLTSSYTGELFFGEGSRLTVL.